This T cell receptor beta chain derives from a study of T cell repertoires in ileal Crohn's disease. Study in general: Median disease duration was roughly 8.5 years; 35% smoked at surgery. M6 samples are neoterminal ileum biopsies from postoperative colonoscopy.

Findings of the study overall: Within the first postoperative year, endoscopy came at median roughly seven months.

This clone showed up just once. The antigen remains unidentified. The table came from immunoSEQ multiplex PCR; TCRdb's copy has only in-frame clones and leaves some out. The sample has roughly 3,000 clones, about two thirds seen once. The CDR3 contains 15 residues. V lost 5 bases, J lost 8 bases, and 13 bases stayed unmatched. The germline V gene encodes CDR1 SGHRS and CDR2 YFSETQ. Time point specified: neoterminal ileum biopsy at postoperative endoscopy, about 6 months after surgery. The sequence came from an adult with Crohn's disease. J is TRBJ1-2 and V is TRBV5-1; 9 nucleotides match TRBD1. Specimen: ileal tissue. This CDR3 reads CASRFETGGNEGYTF. As DNA, the CDR3 is TGCGCCAGCAGGTTTGAAACAGGGGGCAATGAGGGCTACACCTTC.